This TCR beta chain was captured by sequencing in a study of T cells in Graves' hyperthyroidism and ophthalmopathy. This CDR3 has 15 residues. V shed 4 bases, J shed 0 bases, and the junction held 1 base outside the gene matches. CDR1 and CDR2 (germline): ENHRY, SYGVKD. What was amplified from RNA transcripts were TCR beta CDR3 regions. HTBI primers drove first-round RT-PCR of the TCR CDR3. MiXCR, applied by TCRdb to the multiplex PCR reads, yields one record per CDR3 protein. The repertoire consists of hundreds of thousands of distinct CDR3 sequences, with 45% occurring once and the leading ten covering roughly 7.2%. This clonotype was seen repeatedly, ten times or more. Its target is not known. General study findings and limits: Ophthalmopathy was predicted by the model a median of roughly 6.7 months ahead of onset.

Sequenced: peripheral blood or thyroid tissue (not recorded which). The chain joins TRBV10-3 to TRBJ1-5; TRBD1 matches at 9 bases. This receptor was identified in an adult man with Graves' disease, either hyperthyroidism or ophthalmopathy (not recorded which). CDR3 region: CAISGDRDSNQPQHF. In nucleotides, the CDR3 is TGTGCCATCAGTGGGGACAGGGATAGCAATCAGCCCCAGCATTTT.